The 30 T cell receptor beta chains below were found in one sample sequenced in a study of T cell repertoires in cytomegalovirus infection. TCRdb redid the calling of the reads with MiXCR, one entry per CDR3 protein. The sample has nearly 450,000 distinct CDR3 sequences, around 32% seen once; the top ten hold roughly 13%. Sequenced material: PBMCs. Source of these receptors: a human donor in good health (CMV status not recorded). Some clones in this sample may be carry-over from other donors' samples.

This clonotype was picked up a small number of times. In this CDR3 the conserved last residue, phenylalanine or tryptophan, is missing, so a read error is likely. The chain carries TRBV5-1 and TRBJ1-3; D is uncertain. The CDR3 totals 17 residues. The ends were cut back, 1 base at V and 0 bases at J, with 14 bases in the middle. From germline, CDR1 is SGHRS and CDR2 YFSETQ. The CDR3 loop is CASSLRFGTLSGNTIYL. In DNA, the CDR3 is TGCGCCAGCAGCTTGCGGTTCGGAACGCTCTCTGGAAACACCATATATTTG.

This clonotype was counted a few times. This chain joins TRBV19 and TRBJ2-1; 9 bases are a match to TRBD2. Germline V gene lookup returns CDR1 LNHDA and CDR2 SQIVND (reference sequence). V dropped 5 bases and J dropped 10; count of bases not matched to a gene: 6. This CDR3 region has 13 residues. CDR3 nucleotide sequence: TGTGCCAGTAGTTCAAGCGGGGGGTCCGAGCAGTTCTTC. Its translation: CASSSSGGSEQFF.

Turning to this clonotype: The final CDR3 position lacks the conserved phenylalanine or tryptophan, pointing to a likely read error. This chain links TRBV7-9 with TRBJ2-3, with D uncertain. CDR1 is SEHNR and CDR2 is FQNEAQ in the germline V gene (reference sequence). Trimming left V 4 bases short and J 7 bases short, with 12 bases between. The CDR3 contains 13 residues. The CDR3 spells CASSSVETYTQYL. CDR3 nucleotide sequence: TGTGCCAGCAGCTCCGTGGAAACATATACGCAGTATTTG.

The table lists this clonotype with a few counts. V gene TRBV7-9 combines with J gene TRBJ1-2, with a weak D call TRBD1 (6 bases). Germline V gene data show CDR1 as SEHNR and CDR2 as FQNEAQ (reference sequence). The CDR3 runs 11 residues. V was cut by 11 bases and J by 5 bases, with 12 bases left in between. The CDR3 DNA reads TGTGCCGGTGGCAGGGGTTATGGCTACACCTTC. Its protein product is CAGGRGYGYTF. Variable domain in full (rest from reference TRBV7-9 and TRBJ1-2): DTGVSQNPRHKITKRGQNVTFRCDPISEHNRLYWYRQTLGQGPEFLTYFQNEAQLEKSRLLSDRFSAERPKGSFSTLEIQRTEQGDSAMYLCAGGRGYGYTFGSGTRLTVV.

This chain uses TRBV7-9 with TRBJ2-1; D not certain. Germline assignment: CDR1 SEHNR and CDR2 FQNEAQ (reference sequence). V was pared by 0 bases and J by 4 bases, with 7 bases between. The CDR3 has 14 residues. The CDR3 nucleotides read TGTGCCAGCAGCTTAGCGATCAGGTACAATGAGCAGTTCTTC. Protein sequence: CASSLAIRYNEQFF. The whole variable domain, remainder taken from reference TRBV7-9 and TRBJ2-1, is DTGVSQNPRHKITKRGQNVTFRCDPISEHNRLYWYRQTLGQGPEFLTYFQNEAQLEKSRLLSDRFSAERPKGSFSTLEIQRTEQGDSAMYLCASSLAIRYNEQFFGPGTRLTVL.

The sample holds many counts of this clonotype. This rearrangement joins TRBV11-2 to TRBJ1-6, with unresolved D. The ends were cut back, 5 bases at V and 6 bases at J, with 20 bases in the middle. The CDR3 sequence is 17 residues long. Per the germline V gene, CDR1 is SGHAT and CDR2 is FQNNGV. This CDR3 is CASSRVGQNNANSPLHF. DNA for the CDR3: TGTGCCAGCAGCCGCGTTGGGCAGAACAACGCTAATTCACCCCTCCACTTT.

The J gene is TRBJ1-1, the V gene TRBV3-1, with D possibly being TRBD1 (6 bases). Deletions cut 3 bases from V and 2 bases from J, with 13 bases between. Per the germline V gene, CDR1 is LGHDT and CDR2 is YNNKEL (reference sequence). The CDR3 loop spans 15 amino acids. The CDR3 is CASSHSHRENTEAFF. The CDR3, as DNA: TGTGCCAGCAGCCATTCCCACAGGGAAAACACTGAAGCTTTCTTT.

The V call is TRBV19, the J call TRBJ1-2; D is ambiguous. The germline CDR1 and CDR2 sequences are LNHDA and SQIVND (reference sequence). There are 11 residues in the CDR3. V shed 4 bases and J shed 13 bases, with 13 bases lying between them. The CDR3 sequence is CASSTGPSLTF. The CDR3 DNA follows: TGTGCCAGTAGTACCGGACCGAGTCTCACCTTC. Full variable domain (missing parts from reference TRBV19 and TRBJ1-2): DGGITQSPKYLFRKEGQNVTLSCEQNLNHDAMYWYRQDPGQGLRLIYYSQIVNDFQKGDIAEGYSVSREKKESFPLTVTSAQKNPTAFYLCASSTGPSLTFGSGTRLTVV.

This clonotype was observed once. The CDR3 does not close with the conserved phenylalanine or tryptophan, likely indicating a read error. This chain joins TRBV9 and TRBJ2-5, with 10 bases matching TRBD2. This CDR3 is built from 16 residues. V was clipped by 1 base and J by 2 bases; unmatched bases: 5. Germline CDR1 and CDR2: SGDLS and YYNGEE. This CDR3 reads CASSVSLAGAQETQYL. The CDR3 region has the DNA TGTGCCAGCAGCGTATCTCTAGCGGGGGCACAAGAGACCCAGTACTTA.

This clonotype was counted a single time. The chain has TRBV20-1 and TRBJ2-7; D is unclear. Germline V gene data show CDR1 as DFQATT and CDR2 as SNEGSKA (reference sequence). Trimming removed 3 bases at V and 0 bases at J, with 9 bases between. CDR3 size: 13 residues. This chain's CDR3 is CSASTPTSYEQYF. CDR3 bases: TGCAGTGCTAGTACTCCTACCTCCTACGAGCAGTACTTC.

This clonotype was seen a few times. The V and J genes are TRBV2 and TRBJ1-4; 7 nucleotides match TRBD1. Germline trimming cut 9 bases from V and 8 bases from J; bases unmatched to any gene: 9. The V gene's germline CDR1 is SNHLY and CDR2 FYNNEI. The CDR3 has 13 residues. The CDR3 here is CASMRDSDEKLFF. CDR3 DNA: TGTGCCAGTATGAGGGACAGCGACGAAAAACTGTTTTTT.

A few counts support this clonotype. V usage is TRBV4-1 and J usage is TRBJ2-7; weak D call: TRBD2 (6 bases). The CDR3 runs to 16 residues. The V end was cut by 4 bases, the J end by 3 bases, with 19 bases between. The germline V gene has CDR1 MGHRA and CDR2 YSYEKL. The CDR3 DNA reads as TGCGCCAGCAGCCCCCCACCCGGGGGAAGATTCTACGAGCAGTACTTC. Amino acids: CASSPPPGGRFYEQYF.

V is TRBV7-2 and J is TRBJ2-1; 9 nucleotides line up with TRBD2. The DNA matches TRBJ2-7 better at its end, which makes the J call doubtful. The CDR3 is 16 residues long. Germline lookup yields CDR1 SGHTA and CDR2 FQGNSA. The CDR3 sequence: CASSSHGLAWGNEQYF. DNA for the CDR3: TGTGCCAGCAGCTCCCACGGACTAGCGTGGGGAAATGAGCAGTACTTC.

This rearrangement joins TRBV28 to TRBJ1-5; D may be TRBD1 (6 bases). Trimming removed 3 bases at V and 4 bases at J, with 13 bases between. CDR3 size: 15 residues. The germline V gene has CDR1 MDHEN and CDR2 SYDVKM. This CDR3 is CASSFTGKKNQPQHF. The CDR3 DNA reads TGTGCCAGCAGTTTCACAGGGAAGAAAAATCAGCCCCAGCATTTT.

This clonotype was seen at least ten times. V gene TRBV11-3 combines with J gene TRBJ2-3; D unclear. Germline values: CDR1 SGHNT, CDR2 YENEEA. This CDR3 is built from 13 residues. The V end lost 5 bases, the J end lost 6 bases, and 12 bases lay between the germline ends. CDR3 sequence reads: CASSPASVDTQYF. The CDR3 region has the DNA TGTGCCAGCAGCCCGGCCTCTGTGGATACGCAGTATTTT. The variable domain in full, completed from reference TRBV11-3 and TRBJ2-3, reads EAGVVQSPRYKIIEKKQPVAFWCNPISGHNTLYWYLQNLGQGPELLIRYENEEAVDDSQLPKDRFSAERLKGVDSTLKIQPAELGDSAVYLCASSPASVDTQYFGPGTRLTVL.

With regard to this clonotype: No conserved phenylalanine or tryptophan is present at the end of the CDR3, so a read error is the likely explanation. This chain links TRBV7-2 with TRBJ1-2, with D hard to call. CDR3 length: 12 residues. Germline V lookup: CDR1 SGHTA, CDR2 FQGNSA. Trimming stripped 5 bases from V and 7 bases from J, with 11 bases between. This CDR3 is CASSPSLGGYTL. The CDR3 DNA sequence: TGTGCCAGCAGCCCCAGCTTGGGTGGCTACACCTTA.

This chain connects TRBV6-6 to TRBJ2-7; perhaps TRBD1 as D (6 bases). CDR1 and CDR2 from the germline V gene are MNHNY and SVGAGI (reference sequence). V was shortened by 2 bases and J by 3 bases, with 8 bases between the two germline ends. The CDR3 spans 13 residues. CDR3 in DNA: TGTGCCAGCAGTTACGACAGGAACTACGAGCAGTACTTC. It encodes CASSYDRNYEQYF.

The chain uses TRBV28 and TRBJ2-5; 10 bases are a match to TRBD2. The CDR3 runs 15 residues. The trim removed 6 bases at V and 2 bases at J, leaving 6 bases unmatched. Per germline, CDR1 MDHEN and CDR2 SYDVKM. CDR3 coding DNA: TGTGCCAGCAGGACCCATAGCGGGGGGCAAGAGACCCAGTACTTC. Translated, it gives CASRTHSGGQETQYF. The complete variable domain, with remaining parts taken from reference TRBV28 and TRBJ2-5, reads DVKVTQSSRYLVKRTGEKVFLECVQDMDHENMFWYRQDPGLGLRLIYFSYDVKMKEKGDIPEGYSVSREKKERFSLILESASTNQTSMYLCASRTHSGGQETQYFGPGTRLLVL.

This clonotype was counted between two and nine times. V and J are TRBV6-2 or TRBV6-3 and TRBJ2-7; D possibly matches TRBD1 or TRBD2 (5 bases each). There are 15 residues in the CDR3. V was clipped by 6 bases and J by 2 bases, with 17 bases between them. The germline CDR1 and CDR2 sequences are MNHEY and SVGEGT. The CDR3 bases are TGTGCCAGCAGGGGCTACTCGGGGCAACCCTACGAGCAGTACTTC. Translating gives CASRGYSGQPYEQYF.

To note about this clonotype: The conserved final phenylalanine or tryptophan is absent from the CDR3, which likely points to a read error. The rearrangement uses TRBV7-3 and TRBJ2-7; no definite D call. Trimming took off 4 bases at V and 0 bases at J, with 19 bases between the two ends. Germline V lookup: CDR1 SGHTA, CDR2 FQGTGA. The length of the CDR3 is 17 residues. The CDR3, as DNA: TGTGCCAGCAGCTCTATACGGAGCAGTGGCCTCTCCTACGAGCAGTACTTA. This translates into CASSSIRSSGLSYEQYL.

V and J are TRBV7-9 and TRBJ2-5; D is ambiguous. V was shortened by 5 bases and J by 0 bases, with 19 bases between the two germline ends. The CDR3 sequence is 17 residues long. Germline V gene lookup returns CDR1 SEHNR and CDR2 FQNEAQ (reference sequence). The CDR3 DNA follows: TGTGCCAGCAGCCTAGGAATGACACAAACTTACCAAGAGACCCAGTACTTC. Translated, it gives CASSLGMTQTYQETQYF.

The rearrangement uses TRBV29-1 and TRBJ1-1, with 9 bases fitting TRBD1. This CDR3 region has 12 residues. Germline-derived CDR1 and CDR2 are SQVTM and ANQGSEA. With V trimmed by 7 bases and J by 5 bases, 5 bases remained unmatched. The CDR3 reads CSAQDRGTEAFF. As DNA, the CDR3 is TGCAGCGCCCAGGACAGGGGTACTGAAGCTTTCTTT. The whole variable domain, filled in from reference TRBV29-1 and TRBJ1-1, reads SAVISQKPSRDICQRGTSLTIQCQVDSQVTMMFWYRQQPGQSLTLIATANQGSEATYESGFVIDKFPISRPNLTFSTLTVSNMSPEDSSIYLCSAQDRGTEAFFGQGTRLTVV.

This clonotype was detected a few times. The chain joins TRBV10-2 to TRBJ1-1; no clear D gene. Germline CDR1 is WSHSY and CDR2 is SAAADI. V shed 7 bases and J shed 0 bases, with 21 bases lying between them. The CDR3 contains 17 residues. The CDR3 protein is CASTFSIKHSLNTEAFF. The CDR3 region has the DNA TGCGCCAGCACCTTTTCCATAAAACACAGCTTGAACACTGAAGCTTTCTTT.

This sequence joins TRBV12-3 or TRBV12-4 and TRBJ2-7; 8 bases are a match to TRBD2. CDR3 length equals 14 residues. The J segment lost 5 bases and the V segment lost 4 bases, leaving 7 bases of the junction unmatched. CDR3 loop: CASSSRGVEHEQYF. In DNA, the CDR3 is TGTGCCAGCAGTTCGCGGGGGGTCGAACACGAGCAGTACTTC.

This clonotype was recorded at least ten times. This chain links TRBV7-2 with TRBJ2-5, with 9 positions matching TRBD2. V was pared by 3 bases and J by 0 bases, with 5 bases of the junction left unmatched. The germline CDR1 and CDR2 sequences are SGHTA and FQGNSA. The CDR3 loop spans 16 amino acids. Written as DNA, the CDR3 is TGTGCCAGCAGCTTGTTCCTAGCGGGGAACCAAGAGACCCAGTACTTC. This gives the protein CASSLFLAGNQETQYF. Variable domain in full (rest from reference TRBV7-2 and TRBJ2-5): GAGVSQSPSNKVTEKGKDVELRCDPISGHTALYWYRQSLGQGLEFLIYFQGNSAPDKSGLPSDRFSAERTGGSVSTLTIQRTQQEDSAVYLCASSLFLAGNQETQYFGPGTRLLVL.

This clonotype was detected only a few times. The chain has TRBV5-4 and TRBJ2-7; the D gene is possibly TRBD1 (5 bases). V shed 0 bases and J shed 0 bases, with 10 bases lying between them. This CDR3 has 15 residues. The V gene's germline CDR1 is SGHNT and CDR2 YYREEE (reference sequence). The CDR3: CASSLGQRRSYEQYF. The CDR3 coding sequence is TGTGCCAGCAGCTTGGGACAGCGCCGCTCCTACGAGCAGTACTTC.

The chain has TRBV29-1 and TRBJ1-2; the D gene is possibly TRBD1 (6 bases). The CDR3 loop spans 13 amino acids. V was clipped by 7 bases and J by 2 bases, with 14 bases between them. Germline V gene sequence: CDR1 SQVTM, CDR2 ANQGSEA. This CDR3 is CSGSGQGNYGYTF. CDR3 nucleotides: TGCAGCGGCTCCGGGCAGGGGAACTATGGCTACACCTTC.

The CDR3, as DNA: TGTGCCAGCAGTGGTTCGGGGGGTGGGTACAATGAGCAGTTCTTC. Translated, it gives CASSGSGGGYNEQFF. The chain employs TRBV6-1 and TRBJ2-1; 7 bases are shared with TRBD2. V dropped 4 bases and J dropped 4; count of bases not matched to a gene: 7. Per germline, CDR1 MNHNS and CDR2 SASEGT. The CDR3 covers 15 residues.

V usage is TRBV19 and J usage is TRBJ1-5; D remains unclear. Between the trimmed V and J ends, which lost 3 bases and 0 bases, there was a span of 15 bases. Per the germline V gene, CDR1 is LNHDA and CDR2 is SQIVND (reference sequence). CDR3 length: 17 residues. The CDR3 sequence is CASSIPPPEGSNQPQHF. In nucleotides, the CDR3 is TGTGCCAGTAGTATCCCCCCCCCGGAGGGTAGCAATCAGCCCCAGCATTTT. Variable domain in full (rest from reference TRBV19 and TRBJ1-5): DGGITQSPKYLFRKEGQNVTLSCEQNLNHDAMYWYRQDPGQGLRLIYYSQIVNDFQKGDIAEGYSVSREKKESFPLTVTSAQKNPTAFYLCASSIPPPEGSNQPQHFGDGTRLSIL.

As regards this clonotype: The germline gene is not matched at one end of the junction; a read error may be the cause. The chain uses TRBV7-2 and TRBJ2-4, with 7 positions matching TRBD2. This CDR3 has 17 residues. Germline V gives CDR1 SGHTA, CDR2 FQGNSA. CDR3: CARSLVGGFLAKNIRYF. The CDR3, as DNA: TGTGCCAGAAGCTTAGTGGGAGGGTTCTTAGCCAAAAACATTCGGTACTTC.